A single sample gave rise to the 27 T cell receptor beta chains below, sequenced in a study of blood T cells in healthy people across ages. A second PCR, run for roughly 7 to 11 cycles, used a sample-barcoded 5' primer plus a J-beta primer mix. TCRdb reanalysed the 5' RACE reads using MiXCR and keeps one entry per CDR3 protein. The sample holds around 870,000 distinct CDR3 sequences, around 26% seen once. Sample: blood. The receptors were gathered from a woman aged 80 or over in good health.

There are many counts of this clonotype. This chain joins TRBV7-2 and TRBJ1-2; D gene ambiguous. V gave up 4 bases and J gave up 6 bases, with 12 bases separating them. Germline V CDR1 and CDR2: SGHTA, FQGNSA. The CDR3 is made up of 13 amino acids. This CDR3 is CASSSDGLDGYTF. The CDR3, as DNA: TGTGCCAGCAGCTCTGACGGTTTAGATGGCTACACCTTC.

The J gene is TRBJ2-7, the V gene TRBV30; D might be TRBD1 (7 bases). The CDR3 is 14 residues long. V was clipped by 5 bases and J by 5 bases, with 19 bases between them. The germline V gene has CDR1 GTSNPN and CDR2 SVGIG (reference sequence). The chain's CDR3 is CAWRPRGTVNEQYF. The DNA of the CDR3 is TGTGCCTGGCGGCCTCGCGGGACAGTAAACGAGCAGTACTTC.

The genes are TRBV5-1 and TRBJ2-1; a weak D match, TRBD1 (5 bases). The CDR3 totals 14 residues. Germline V gene sequence: CDR1 SGHRS, CDR2 YFSETQ. V lost 0 bases, J lost 5 bases, and 9 bases lay in between. In DNA, the CDR3 is TGCGCCAGCAGCTTGGGGGGCAGCAACAATGAGCAGTTCTTC. This codes for CASSLGGSNNEQFF.

This rearrangement joins TRBV11-2 to TRBJ2-3; D gene unclear. The CDR3 length is 18 residues. Germline lookup yields CDR1 SGHAT and CDR2 FQNNGV. Trimming shortened V by 4 bases and J by 2 bases, and 22 bases separated the two germline ends. The DNA for the CDR3 is TGTGCCAGCAGCTCCAACTTTCTAGTCCTCCGATCCACAGATACGCAGTATTTT. Translation: CASSSNFLVLRSTDTQYF.

The sample holds many counts of this clonotype. The V call is TRBV7-2, the J call TRBJ1-2; 8 bases align to TRBD1. V lost 5 bases and J lost 5; bases outside the gene matches: 16. CDR3 length: 17 residues. Germline assignment: CDR1 SGHTA and CDR2 FQGNSA. CDR3 amino acids: CASSPRTGPVTGYGYTF. The CDR3 nucleotides read TGTGCCAGCAGCCCAAGGACAGGGCCCGTAACGGGGTATGGCTACACCTTC.

This clonotype was detected many times. Here the CDR3 DNA reads TGTGCCACAGTCCAAGGTGGACAGCTAAACAATGAGCAGTTCTTC. Translation: CATVQGGQLNNEQFF. The chain joins TRBV15 to TRBJ2-1; possible D gene TRBD1, 6 bases. The CDR3 loop spans 15 amino acids. With 9 bases removed from V and 5 bases from J, the gap between germline ends came to 20 bases. Per the germline V gene, CDR1 is LNHNV and CDR2 is YYDKDF (reference sequence).

The chain recombines TRBV5-1 with TRBJ1-4, with D maybe TRBD1 (6 bases). The germline V and J ends were trimmed by 3 bases and 6 bases, with 18 bases remaining between them. The CDR3 loop spans 16 amino acids. Germline lookup yields CDR1 SGHRS and CDR2 YFSETQ. CDR3 in amino acids: CASSSTNGQFHEKLFF. CDR3 coding DNA: TGCGCCAGCAGCTCTACCAACGGACAGTTTCATGAAAAACTGTTTTTT. The full variable domain, rest sourced from reference TRBV5-1 and TRBJ1-4, is KAGVTQTPRYLIKTRGQQVTLSCSPISGHRSVSWYQQTPGQGLQFLFEYFSETQRNKGNFPGRFSGRQFSNSRSEMNVSTLELGDSALYLCASSSTNGQFHEKLFFGSGTQLSVL.

This clonotype occurred many times. The rearrangement uses TRBV20-1 and TRBJ2-5; 9 bases agree with TRBD2. The V and J ends lost 3 bases and 5 bases, in that order; junction bases with no gene match: 7. The CDR3 loop spans 14 amino acids. Per the germline V gene, CDR1 is DFQATT and CDR2 is SNEGSKA (reference sequence). The CDR3 DNA is TGCAGTGCTAGGCGAGCGGGGGGAGGGGAGACCCAGTACTTC. Amino acids: CSARRAGGGETQYF.

The gene calls are TRBV6-5 and TRBJ1-4, with D possibly being TRBD1 (5 bases). The CDR3 consists of 16 residues. Per germline, CDR1 MNHEY and CDR2 SVGAGI. The germline V and J ends were trimmed by 0 bases and 8 bases, with 16 bases remaining between them. The DNA of the CDR3 is TGTGCCAGCAGTTACTCGTACGGGGCCAGGAGGGAAAAACTGTTTTTT. It codes for CASSYSYGARREKLFF.

V and J are TRBV7-9 and TRBJ2-1; D is possibly TRBD1 or TRBD2 (5 bases each). This CDR3 contains 17 residues. Germline V gives CDR1 SEHNR, CDR2 FQNEAQ (reference sequence). The V end was cut by 1 base, the J end by 5 bases, with 18 bases between. The CDR3 DNA is TGTGCCAGCAGCTTAGTGGCCGGGACCAAGGTCGACAATGAGCAGTTCTTC. This codes for CASSLVAGTKVDNEQFF.

The gene calls are TRBV30 and TRBJ1-2; maybe TRBD1 (5 bases). V was pared by 0 bases and J by 4 bases, with 18 bases between. The length of the CDR3 is 16 residues. Germline lookup yields CDR1 GTSNPN and CDR2 SVGIG (reference sequence). The CDR3 DNA sequence: TGTGCCTGGAGTGTGGGAGGGGCGGCAAATGTCTATGGCTACACCTTC. It specifies CAWSVGGAANVYGYTF.

There are many counts of this clonotype. This sequence joins TRBV5-1 and TRBJ2-7; D remains ambiguous. The germline V gene has CDR1 SGHRS and CDR2 YFSETQ. The length of the CDR3 is 13 residues. Trimming removed 0 bases at V and 2 bases at J, with 6 bases between. Here the CDR3 DNA reads TGCGCCAGCAGCTTGGGGTTCGCCTACGAGCAGTACTTC. Translated, it gives CASSLGFAYEQYF.

This clonotype has a count of ten or more. The J gene is TRBJ2-7, the V gene TRBV5-4; 9 bases match TRBD2. V was pared by 1 base and J by 2 bases, with 13 bases of the junction left unmatched. The germline CDR1 and CDR2 sequences are SGHNT and YYREEE (reference sequence). The CDR3 contains 18 residues. The CDR3 DNA is TGTGCCAGCAGCTTGTTCCCTCCAGCCCGCGGGGGGGCCTACGAGCAGTACTTC. It translates to CASSLFPPARGGAYEQYF.

The chain is built from TRBV5-6 and TRBJ1-1, with TRBD1 matching over 7 bases. The CDR3 covers 16 residues. CDR1 and CDR2 from the germline V gene are SGHDT and YYEEEE. Losses at the gene ends were 3 bases for V and 4 bases for J; bases not matched to a gene: 12. CDR3 in DNA: TGTGCCAGCAGCTCAGGTACAGGGGTGGCGACCACTGAAGCTTTCTTT. This codes for CASSSGTGVATTEAFF.

This clonotype was observed many times. The chain employs TRBV9 and TRBJ2-1; no definite D call. Germline lookup yields CDR1 SGDLS and CDR2 YYNGEE. V was trimmed by 0 bases and J by 1 base, leaving 11 bases between them. The CDR3 sequence is 16 residues long. CDR3 protein: CASSVEGLLSYNEQFF. The CDR3 coding sequence is TGTGCCAGCAGCGTAGAAGGGCTCCTATCCTACAATGAGCAGTTCTTC.

This chain connects TRBV6-2 or TRBV6-3 to TRBJ1-5; D gene unclear. Germline CDR1 reads MNHEY; CDR2 reads SVGEGT. Between the trimmed V and J ends, which lost 4 bases and 9 bases, there was a span of 16 bases. The CDR3 is 14 amino acids. This CDR3 reads CASSFSPTDRPQHF. The DNA for the CDR3 is TGTGCCAGCAGTTTCTCCCCAACGGACCGGCCCCAGCATTTT.

There are many counts of this clonotype. The rearrangement joins TRBV10-3 to TRBJ2-5, with unresolved D. The CDR3 extends over 11 amino acids. Trimming removed 8 bases from V and 5 bases from J, with 9 bases in between. Germline CDR1 ENHRY, CDR2 SYGVKD. CDR3 in amino acids: CAIGTRETQYF. In DNA, the CDR3 is TGTGCCATCGGCACCAGGGAGACCCAGTACTTC.

This clonotype was seen a few times. The J gene is TRBJ1-2, the V gene TRBV4-1; 9 bases are a match to TRBD1. V lost 3 bases to trimming and J lost 4 bases; unmatched junction nucleotides: 6. Germline V gene data show CDR1 as MGHRA and CDR2 as YSYEKL. The CDR3 loop spans 15 amino acids. In nucleotides, the CDR3 is TGCGCCAGCAGCCATGGACAGGGGACTTTCTATGGCTACACCTTC. This codes for CASSHGQGTFYGYTF.

This clonotype came up once. The chain couples TRBV20-1 to TRBJ2-3; D call uncertain. The CDR3 loop spans 16 amino acids. Trimming cost V 2 bases and J 1 base, with 16 bases left between them. CDR1 and CDR2 from the germline V gene are DFQATT and SNEGSKA (reference sequence). The CDR3 sequence: CSARPHGQDGTDTQYF. The CDR3 DNA is TGCAGTGCTAGACCCCACGGGCAGGATGGCACAGATACGCAGTATTTT.

The genes are TRBV4-3 and TRBJ1-6, with 10 bases lining up with TRBD1. The CDR3 sequence is 18 residues long. The ends lost 0 bases at V and 6 bases at J; junction bases unmatched: 8. Germline CDR1 LGHNA, CDR2 YSLEER. The CDR3 here is CASSQDSGTGVSNSPLHF. The CDR3 DNA sequence: TGCGCCAGCAGCCAAGATTCCGGGACAGGGGTCTCTAATTCACCCCTCCACTTT.

In its sample, this clonotype was seen many times. The rearrangement uses TRBV12-3 or TRBV12-4 and TRBJ1-4; D gene unclear. Trimming left V 9 bases short and J 7 bases short, with 12 bases between. The CDR3 has 12 residues. CDR3: CASADDPEKLFF. The CDR3 nucleotides are TGTGCCAGTGCGGATGATCCTGAAAAACTGTTTTTT.

The CDR3 nucleotides read TGTGCCAGCAGGAGCGGGGGGAAGGATGAGCAGTTCTTC. Protein product: CASRSGGKDEQFF. The V and J genes are TRBV6-2 or TRBV6-3 and TRBJ2-1; 9 positions agree with TRBD2. Trimming at V came to 6 bases and at J to 8 bases, leaving 5 bases not matched to a gene. This CDR3 is 13 amino acids long. Per germline, CDR1 MNHEY and CDR2 SVGEGT.

A remark on this clonotype: A single base separates this from a much larger clone, so it may be a read error. This chain uses TRBV7-2 with TRBJ1-5; D remains ambiguous. The length of the CDR3 is 14 residues. Germline V gene data show CDR1 as SGHTA and CDR2 as FQGNSA. The CDR3 loop is CASSLVPRDQPQRF. CDR3 sequence (DNA): TGTGCCAGCAGCTTAGTTCCGCGGGATCAGCCCCAGCGTTTT. Looking up the rest from reference TRBV7-2 and TRBJ1-5 gives the full variable domain: GAGVSQSPSNKVTEKGKDVELRCDPISGHTALYWYRQSLGQGLEFLIYFQGNSAPDKSGLPSDRFSAERTGGSVSTLTIQRTQQEDSAVYLCASSLVPRDQPQRFGDGTRLSIL.

This clonotype was observed a handful of times. The chain links TRBV29-1 to TRBJ1-2; tentative D call: TRBD1 (6 bases). Per the germline V gene, CDR1 is SQVTM and CDR2 is ANQGSEA. There are 12 residues in the CDR3. Trimming pared 4 bases from V and 8 bases from J, leaving 14 bases between. CDR3 sequence reads: CSVAQGNLGYTF. The CDR3 DNA reads as TGCAGCGTTGCACAGGGAAACTTAGGCTACACCTTC.

This chain links TRBV7-2 with TRBJ2-5; 8 bases line up with TRBD2. J lost 6 bases, V lost 6 bases, and 9 bases had no gene match. The CDR3 contains 14 residues. The germline gives CDR1 SGHTA, CDR2 FQGNSA. The chain's CDR3 is CASRRTGGEKTQYF. DNA for the CDR3: TGTGCCAGCAGGCGAACGGGGGGGGAAAAGACCCAGTACTTC. The whole variable domain, filled in from reference TRBV7-2 and TRBJ2-5, reads GAGVSQSPSNKVTEKGKDVELRCDPISGHTALYWYRQSLGQGLEFLIYFQGNSAPDKSGLPSDRFSAERTGGSVSTLTIQRTQQEDSAVYLCASRRTGGEKTQYFGPGTRLLVL.

Many counts were recorded for this clonotype. The chain recombines TRBV6-5 with TRBJ2-1; tentative D call: TRBD1 (5 bases). The CDR3 totals 16 residues. Trimming removed 6 bases at V and 1 base at J, with 16 bases between. CDR1 and CDR2 from the germline V gene are MNHEY and SVGAGI. The CDR3 region has the DNA TGTGCCAGCAGCAGTACACAGGCTGGGTCCTACAATGAGCAGTTCTTC. Translated, it gives CASSSTQAGSYNEQFF.

The chain combines TRBV18 with TRBJ2-5, with 13 bases that match TRBD2. The J call may be wrong; the DNA end is better matched by TRBJ2-7. This CDR3 comprises 16 residues. Germline-derived CDR1 and CDR2 are KGHSH and LQKENI. CDR3 DNA sequence: TGTGCCAGCTCACCAATCGGACTAGCGGGGGTGTCCGAGCAGTACTTC. It specifies CASSPIGLAGVSEQYF.